The 9 T cell receptor beta chains below were found in one sample sequenced in a study of cytomegalovirus exposure and HLA in healthy donors. A multiplex PCR was run with 60 Vbeta primers and 13 Jbeta primers. The protocol was immunoSEQ multiplex PCR, while the TCRdb copy is restricted to in-frame clones and leaves out a portion. The table has around 97,000 clones, 65% to 80% seen once. Sequenced sample: PBMCs. Receptors originate from a woman younger than 35 in good health and CMV-seropositive.

This clone appeared a single time. The chain links TRBV18 to TRBJ1-2; 7 bases agree with TRBD1. The germline gives CDR1 KGHSH, CDR2 LQKENI. The CDR3 is made up of 13 amino acids. J was trimmed by 6 bases and V by 6 bases; bases with no gene match: 7. The CDR3 DNA reads TGTGCCAGCTCCAAAGACAGGGCTCATGGCTACACCTTC. It yields the protein CASSKDRAHGYTF.

This chain uses TRBV9 with TRBJ2-5; D perhaps matches TRBD1 (6 bases). The ends were cut back, 4 bases at V and 1 base at J, with 14 bases in the middle. This CDR3 spans 15 amino acids. The germline V gene encodes CDR1 SGDLS and CDR2 YYNGEE. DNA of the CDR3: TGTGCCAGCAGCAACCAGGGGTTTATCCAAGAGACCCAGTACTTC. It encodes CASSNQGFIQETQYF.

This CDR3 is CASSIAVNQPQHF. CDR3 DNA: TGTGCCAGTAGTATTGCGGTAAATCAGCCCCAGCATTTT. This chain links TRBV19 with TRBJ1-5; D uncertain. Germline-derived CDR1 and CDR2 are LNHDA and SQIVND (reference sequence). V gave up 3 bases and J gave up 4 bases, with 7 bases separating them. CDR3 length: 13 residues.

Concerning this clone: The junction differs from germline at one of its ends, possibly a read error. The V and J genes are TRBV4-3 and TRBJ1-1, with D unresolved. CDR1 LGHNA and CDR2 YSLEER come from the germline V gene. The CDR3 length is 16 residues. CDR3 in DNA: TGCGCCAGCAGCCAAGAGTTGGCAGCGATGAACGCTGAAGCTTTCTTT. Amino acid sequence: CASSQELAAMNAEAFF.

This clone was observed a single time. Here the CDR3 reads CASSMRGSTDTQYF. In nucleotides, the CDR3 is TGTGCCAGCAGTATGCGGGGAAGCACAGATACGCAGTATTTT. The chain carries TRBV25-1 and TRBJ2-3; possibly TRBD2 for D (6 bases). This CDR3 region has 14 residues. From germline, CDR1 is MGHDK and CDR2 SYGVNS. V was pared by 5 bases and J by 0 bases, with 9 bases between.

The chain carries TRBV7-8 and TRBJ1-1, with D possibly being TRBD1 (5 bases). CDR3 length: 14 amino acids. Germline V gene sequence: CDR1 SGHVS, CDR2 FQNEAQ. V gave up 3 bases and J gave up 7 bases, with 15 bases separating them. CDR3 loop: CASSLGRRLFEAFF. The CDR3 coding sequence is TGTGCCAGCAGCTTGGGGCGGCGTCTATTTGAAGCTTTCTTT. Full variable domain (outside the CDR3, taken from reference TRBV7-8 and TRBJ1-1): GAGVSQSPRYKVAKRGQDVALRCDPISGHVSLFWYQQALGQGPEFLTYFQNEAQLDKSGLPSDRFFAERPEGSVSTLKIQRTQQEDSAVYLCASSLGRRLFEAFFGQGTRLTVV.

V usage is TRBV6-1 and J usage is TRBJ2-3; 7 bases agree with TRBD1. V gave up 2 bases and J gave up 4 bases; unmatched junction bases: 12. The CDR3 spans 17 residues. CDR1 is MNHNS, CDR2 SASEGT, per germline. The CDR3 DNA sequence: TGTGCCAGCAGTGAAACCCGACAGGGAATGTGGCCAGATACGCAGTATTTT. It specifies CASSETRQGMWPDTQYF.

The chain employs TRBV5-4 and TRBJ2-3, with 11 bases matching TRBD2. Germline V CDR1 and CDR2: SGHNT, YYREEE (reference sequence). The CDR3 has 17 residues. The ends lost 3 bases at V and 0 bases at J; junction bases unmatched: 6. The CDR3 reads CASSSGLAERSTDTQYF. In DNA form, the CDR3 reads TGTGCCAGCAGCTCGGGACTAGCGGAAAGAAGCACAGATACGCAGTATTTT.

This clone was seen a handful of times. V usage is TRBV2 and J usage is TRBJ2-1; the match to TRBD2 covers 10 bases. With 4 bases clipped from V and 6 bases from J, the junction kept 3 bases outside the gene matches. CDR1 and CDR2 (germline): SNHLY, FYNNEI. This CDR3 has 14 residues. The CDR3 DNA follows: TGTGCCAGCAGTGGGGCTAGCGGGAGCAATGAGCAGTTCTTC. Amino acids: CASSGASGSNEQFF. Combining the CDR3 with reference TRBV2 and TRBJ2-1 gives the whole variable domain EPEVTQTPSHQVTQMGQEVILRCVPISNHLYFYWYRQILGQKVEFLVSFYNNEISEKSEIFDDQFSVERPDGSNFTLKIRSTKLEDSAMYFCASSGASGSNEQFFGPGTRLTVL.